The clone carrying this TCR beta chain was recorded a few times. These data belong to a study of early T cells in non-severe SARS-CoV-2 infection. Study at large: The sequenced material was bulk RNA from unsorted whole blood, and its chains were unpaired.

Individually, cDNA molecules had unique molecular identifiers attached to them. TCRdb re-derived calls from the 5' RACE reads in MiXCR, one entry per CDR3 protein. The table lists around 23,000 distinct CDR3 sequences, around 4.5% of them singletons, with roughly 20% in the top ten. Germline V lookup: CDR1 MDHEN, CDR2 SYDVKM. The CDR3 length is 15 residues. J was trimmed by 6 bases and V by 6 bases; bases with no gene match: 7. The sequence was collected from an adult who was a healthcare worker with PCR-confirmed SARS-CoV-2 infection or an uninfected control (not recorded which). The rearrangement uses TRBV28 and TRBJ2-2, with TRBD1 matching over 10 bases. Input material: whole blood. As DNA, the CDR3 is TGTGCCAGCAGGGCAGCGGGACAGGGGTCCGGGGAGCTGTTTTTT. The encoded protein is CASRAAGQGSGELFF.